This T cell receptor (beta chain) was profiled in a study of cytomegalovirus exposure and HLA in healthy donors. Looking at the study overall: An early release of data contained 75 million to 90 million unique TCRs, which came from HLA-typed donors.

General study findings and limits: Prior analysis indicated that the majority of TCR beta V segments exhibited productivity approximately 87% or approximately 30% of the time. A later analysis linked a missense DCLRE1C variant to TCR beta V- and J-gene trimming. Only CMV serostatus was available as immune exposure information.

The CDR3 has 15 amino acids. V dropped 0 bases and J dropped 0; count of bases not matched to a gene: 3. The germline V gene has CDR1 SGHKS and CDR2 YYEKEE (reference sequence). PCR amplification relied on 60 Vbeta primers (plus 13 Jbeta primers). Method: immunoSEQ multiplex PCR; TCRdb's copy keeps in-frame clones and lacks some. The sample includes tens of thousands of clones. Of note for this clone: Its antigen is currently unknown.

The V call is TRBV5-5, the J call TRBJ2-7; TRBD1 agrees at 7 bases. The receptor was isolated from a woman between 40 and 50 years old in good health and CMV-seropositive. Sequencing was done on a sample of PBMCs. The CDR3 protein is CASSLVPGGSYEQYF. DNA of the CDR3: TGTGCCAGCAGCTTGGTGCCAGGGGGCTCCTACGAGCAGTACTTC.